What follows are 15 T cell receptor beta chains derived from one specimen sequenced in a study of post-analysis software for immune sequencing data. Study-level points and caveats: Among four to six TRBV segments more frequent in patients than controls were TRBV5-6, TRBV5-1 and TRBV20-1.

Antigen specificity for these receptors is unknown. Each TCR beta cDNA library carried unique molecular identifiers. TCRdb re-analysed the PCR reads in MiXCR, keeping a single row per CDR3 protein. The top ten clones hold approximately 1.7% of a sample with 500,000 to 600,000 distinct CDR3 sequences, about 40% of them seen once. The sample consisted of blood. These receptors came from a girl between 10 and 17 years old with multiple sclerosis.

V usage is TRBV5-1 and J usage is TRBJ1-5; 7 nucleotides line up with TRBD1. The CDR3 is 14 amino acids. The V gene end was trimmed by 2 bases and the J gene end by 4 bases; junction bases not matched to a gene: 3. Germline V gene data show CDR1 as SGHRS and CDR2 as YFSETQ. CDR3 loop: CASSLTGVNQPQHF. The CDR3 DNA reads TGCGCCAGCAGCTTAACAGGGGTAAATCAGCCCCAGCATTTT. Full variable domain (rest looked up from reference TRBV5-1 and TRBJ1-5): KAGVTQTPRYLIKTRGQQVTLSCSPISGHRSVSWYQQTPGQGLQFLFEYFSETQRNKGNFPGRFSGRQFSNSRSEMNVSTLELGDSALYLCASSLTGVNQPQHFGDGTRLSIL.

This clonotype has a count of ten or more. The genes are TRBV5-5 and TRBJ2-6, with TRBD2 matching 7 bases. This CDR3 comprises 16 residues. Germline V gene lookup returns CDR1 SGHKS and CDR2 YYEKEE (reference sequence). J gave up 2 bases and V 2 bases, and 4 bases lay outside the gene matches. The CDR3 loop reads CASSFTGGTGANVLTF. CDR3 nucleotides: TGTGCCAGCAGCTTTACGGGGGGAACTGGGGCCAACGTCCTGACTTTC.

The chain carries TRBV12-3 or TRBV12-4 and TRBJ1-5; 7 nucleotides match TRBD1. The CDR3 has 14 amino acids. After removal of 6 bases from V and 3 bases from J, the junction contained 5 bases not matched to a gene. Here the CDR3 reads CASREGAINQPQHF. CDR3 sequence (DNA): TGTGCCAGCAGGGAGGGGGCTATCAATCAGCCCCAGCATTTT.

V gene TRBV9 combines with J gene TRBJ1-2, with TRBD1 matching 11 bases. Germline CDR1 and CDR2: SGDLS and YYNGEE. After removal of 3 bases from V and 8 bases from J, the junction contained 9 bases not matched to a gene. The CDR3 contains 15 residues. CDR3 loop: CASSEGQGGSRGYTF. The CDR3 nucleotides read TGTGCCAGCAGCGAGGGACAGGGGGGCTCGCGGGGCTACACCTTC.

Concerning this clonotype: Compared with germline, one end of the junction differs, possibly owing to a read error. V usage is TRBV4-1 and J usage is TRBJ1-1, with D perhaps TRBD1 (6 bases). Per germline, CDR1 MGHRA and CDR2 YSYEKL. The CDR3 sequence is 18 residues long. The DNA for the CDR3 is TGCGCCAGCAGCCCTCACACCGGACAGTACCTTATGAACACTGGAGCTTTCTTT. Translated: CASSPHTGQYLMNTGAFF.

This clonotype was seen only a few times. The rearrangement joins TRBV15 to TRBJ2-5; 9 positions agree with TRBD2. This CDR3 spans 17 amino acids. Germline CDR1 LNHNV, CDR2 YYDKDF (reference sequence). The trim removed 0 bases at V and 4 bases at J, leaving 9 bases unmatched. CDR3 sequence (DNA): TGTGCCACCAGCAGAGATCGAGGCGGGGGGGCCTTAGAGACCCAGTACTTC. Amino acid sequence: CATSRDRGGGALETQYF.

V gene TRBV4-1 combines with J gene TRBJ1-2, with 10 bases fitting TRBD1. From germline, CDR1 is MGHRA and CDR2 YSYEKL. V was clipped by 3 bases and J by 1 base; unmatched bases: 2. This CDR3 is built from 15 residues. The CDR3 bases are TGCGCCAGCAGCCAGAGGGACAGGGGTAACTATGGCTACACCTTC. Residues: CASSQRDRGNYGYTF.

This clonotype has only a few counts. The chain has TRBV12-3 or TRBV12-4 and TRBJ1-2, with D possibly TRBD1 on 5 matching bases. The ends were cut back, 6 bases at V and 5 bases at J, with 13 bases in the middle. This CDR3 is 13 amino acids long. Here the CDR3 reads CASSRVGLYGYTF. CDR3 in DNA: TGTGCCAGCAGCCGGGTGGGGCTATATGGCTACACCTTC.

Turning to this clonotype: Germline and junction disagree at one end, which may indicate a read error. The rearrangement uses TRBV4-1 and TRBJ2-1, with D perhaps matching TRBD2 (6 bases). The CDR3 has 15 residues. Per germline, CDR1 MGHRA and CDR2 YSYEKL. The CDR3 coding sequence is TGCGCCAGCAGACGTTCTAGCGTCTCCTACAATAAGCAGTTCTTC. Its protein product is CASRRSSVSYNKQFF.

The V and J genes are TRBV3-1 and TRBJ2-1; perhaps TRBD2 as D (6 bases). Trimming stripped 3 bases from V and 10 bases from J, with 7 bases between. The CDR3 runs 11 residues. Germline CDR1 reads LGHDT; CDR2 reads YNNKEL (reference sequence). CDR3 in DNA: TGTGCCAGCAGCCACGCGGGGGAGCAGTTCTTC. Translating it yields CASSHAGEQFF.

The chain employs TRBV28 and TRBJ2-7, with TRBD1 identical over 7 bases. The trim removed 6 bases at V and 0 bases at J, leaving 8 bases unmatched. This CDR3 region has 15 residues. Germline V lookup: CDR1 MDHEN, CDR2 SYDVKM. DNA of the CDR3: TGTGCCAGCAGGGACAGGATGATAAGCTCCTACGAGCAGTACTTC. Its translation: CASRDRMISSYEQYF.

The CDR3, as DNA: TGCGCCAGCAGTGTCCGAGATGGACGGACCGGGGAGCTGTTTTTT. This gives the protein CASSVRDGRTGELFF. This chain uses TRBV5-1 with TRBJ2-2; no definite D call. Germline values: CDR1 SGHRS, CDR2 YFSETQ. The CDR3 totals 15 residues. The V end lost 5 bases, the J end lost 5 bases, and 16 bases lay between the germline ends.

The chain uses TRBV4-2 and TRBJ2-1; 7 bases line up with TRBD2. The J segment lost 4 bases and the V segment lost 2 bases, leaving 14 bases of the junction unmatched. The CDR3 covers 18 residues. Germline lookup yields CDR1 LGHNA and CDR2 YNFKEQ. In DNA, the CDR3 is TGTGCCAGCAGCCAACCTTCGAGGGAGGGCCGAGGTTACAATGAGCAGTTCTTC. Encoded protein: CASSQPSREGRGYNEQFF.

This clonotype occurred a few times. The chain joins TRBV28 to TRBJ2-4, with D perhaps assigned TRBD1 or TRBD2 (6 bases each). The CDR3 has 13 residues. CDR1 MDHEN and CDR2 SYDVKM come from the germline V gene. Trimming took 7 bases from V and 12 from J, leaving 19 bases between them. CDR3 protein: CASTRQAGTGQYF. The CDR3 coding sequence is TGTGCCAGCACGAGACAGGCGGGAACTGGTCAGTACTTC.

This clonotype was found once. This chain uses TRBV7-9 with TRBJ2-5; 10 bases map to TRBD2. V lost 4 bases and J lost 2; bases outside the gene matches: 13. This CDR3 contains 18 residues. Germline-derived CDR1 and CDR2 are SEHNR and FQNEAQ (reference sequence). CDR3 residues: CASSSGRALLAGQETQYF. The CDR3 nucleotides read TGTGCCAGCAGCTCCGGGAGGGCCCTACTAGCGGGGCAAGAGACCCAGTACTTC.